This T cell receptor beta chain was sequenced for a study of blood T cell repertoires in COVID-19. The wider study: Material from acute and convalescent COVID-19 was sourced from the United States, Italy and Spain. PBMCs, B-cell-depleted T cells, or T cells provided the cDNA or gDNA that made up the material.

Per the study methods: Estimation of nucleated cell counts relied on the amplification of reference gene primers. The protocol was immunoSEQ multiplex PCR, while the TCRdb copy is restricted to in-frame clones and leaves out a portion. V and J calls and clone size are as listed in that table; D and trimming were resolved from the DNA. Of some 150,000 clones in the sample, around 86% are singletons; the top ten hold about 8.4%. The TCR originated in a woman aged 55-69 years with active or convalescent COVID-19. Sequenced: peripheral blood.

The CDR3 is CASSYRGIYEQYV. In nucleotides, the CDR3 is TGTGCCAGCAGTTACAGGGGTATCTACGAGCAGTACGTC. This chain uses TRBV6-6 with TRBJ2-7; possibly TRBD1 for D (5 bases). Trimming cost V 2 bases and J 3 bases, with 8 bases left between them. Germline lookup yields CDR1 MNHNY and CDR2 SVGAGI (reference sequence). The CDR3 extends over 13 amino acids.